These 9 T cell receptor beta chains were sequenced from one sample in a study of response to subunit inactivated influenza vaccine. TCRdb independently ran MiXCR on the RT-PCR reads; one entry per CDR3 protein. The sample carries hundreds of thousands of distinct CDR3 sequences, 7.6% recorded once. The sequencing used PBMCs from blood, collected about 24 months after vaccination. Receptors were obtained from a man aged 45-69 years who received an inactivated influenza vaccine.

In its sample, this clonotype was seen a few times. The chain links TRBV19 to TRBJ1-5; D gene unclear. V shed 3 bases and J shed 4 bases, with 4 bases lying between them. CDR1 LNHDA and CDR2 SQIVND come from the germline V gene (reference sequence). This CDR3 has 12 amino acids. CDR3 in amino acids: CASSISNQPQHF. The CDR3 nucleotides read TGTGCCAGTAGTATTTCAAATCAGCCCCAGCATTTT. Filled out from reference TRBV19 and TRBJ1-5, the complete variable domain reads DGGITQSPKYLFRKEGQNVTLSCEQNLNHDAMYWYRQDPGQGLRLIYYSQIVNDFQKGDIAEGYSVSREKKESFPLTVTSAQKNPTAFYLCASSISNQPQHFGDGTRLSIL.

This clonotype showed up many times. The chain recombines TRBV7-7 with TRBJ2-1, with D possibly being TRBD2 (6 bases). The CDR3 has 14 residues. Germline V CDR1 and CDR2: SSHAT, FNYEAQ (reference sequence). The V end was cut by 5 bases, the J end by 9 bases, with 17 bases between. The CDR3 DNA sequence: TGTGCCAGCAGCGACGCGGGGAGGCAGAGTGAGCAGTTCTTC. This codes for CASSDAGRQSEQFF.

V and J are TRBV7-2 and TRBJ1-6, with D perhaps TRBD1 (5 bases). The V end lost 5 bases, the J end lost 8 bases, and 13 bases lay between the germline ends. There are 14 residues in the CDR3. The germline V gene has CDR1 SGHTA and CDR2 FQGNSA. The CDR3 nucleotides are TGTGCCAGCAGCCGAGGGGTGGCAGATTCACCCCTCCACTTT. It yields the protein CASSRGVADSPLHF.

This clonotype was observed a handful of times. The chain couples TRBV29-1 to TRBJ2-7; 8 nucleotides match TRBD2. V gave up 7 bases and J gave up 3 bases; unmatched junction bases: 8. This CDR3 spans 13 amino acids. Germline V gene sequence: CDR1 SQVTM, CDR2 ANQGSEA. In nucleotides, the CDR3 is TGCAGCGCCCGGGGGGGGTCTGACTACGAGCAGTACTTC. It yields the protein CSARGGSDYEQYF.

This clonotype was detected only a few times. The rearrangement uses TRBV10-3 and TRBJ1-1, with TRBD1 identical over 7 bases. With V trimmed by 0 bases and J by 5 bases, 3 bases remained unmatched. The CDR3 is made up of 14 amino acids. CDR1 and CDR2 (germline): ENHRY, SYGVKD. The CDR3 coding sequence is TGTGCCATCAGTGAGTCTCCAGGGGGGACTGAAGCTTTCTTT. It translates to CAISESPGGTEAFF.

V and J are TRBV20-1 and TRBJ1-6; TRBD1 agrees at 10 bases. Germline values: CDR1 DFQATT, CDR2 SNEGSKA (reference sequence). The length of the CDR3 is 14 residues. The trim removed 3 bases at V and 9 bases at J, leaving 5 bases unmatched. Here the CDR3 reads CSARRDRGGSPLHF. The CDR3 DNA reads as TGCAGTGCTAGGAGGGACAGGGGAGGTTCACCCCTCCACTTT.

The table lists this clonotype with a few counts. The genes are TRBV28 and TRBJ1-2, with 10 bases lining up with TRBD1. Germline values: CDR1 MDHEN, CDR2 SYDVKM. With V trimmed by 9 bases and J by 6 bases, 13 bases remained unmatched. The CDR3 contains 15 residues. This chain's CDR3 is CASTLMSGTGDGYTF. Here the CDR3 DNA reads TGTGCCAGTACTCTTATGTCCGGGACAGGGGATGGCTACACCTTC.

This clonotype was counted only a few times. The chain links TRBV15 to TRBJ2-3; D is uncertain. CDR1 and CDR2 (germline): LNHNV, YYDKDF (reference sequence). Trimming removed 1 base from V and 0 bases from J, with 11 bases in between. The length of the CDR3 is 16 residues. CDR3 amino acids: CATSRGDLKSTDTQYF. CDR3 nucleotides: TGTGCCACCAGCAGAGGAGACCTAAAAAGCACAGATACGCAGTATTTT.

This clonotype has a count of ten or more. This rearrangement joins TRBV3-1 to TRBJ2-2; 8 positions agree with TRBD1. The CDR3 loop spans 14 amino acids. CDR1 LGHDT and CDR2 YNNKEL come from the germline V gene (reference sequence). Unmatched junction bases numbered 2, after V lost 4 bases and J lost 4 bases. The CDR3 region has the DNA TGTGCCAGCAGCCCAGGGGGCGGCACCGGGGAGCTGTTTTTT. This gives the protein CASSPGGGTGELFF.